The 26 T cell receptor beta chains reported below all come from one sample, sequenced in a study of cytomegalovirus exposure and HLA in healthy donors (dated 2017 in TCRdb). The library was made by the immunoSEQ multiplex PCR assay. For the multiplex PCR, a mixture combining 60 forward primers for TCR Vbeta segments and 13 reverse primers for TCR Jbeta segments was used. TCRdb stores this immuneACCESS table with in-frame sequences only. Part of the clones is absent; in the studies checked, under half of the shortfall reflects unresolved V genes, and no reason is known for the rest. Here the sample has 200,000 to 300,000 clones; approximately 84% occur a single time. The ten largest clones represent approximately 2% of the sample. The sample taken for sequencing was PBMCs. The receptors derive from a woman aged 40-49 years in good health and CMV-seropositive.

About this clone: In the same sample, other DNA sequences code for this CDR3. The J gene is TRBJ1-2, the V gene TRBV7-9; 8 nucleotides align to TRBD1. The ends lost 2 bases at V and 7 bases at J; junction bases unmatched: 6. Germline V gene data show CDR1 as SEHNR and CDR2 as FQNEAQ (reference sequence). CDR3 size: 14 residues. CDR3 DNA sequence: TGTGCCAGCAGCTTAAGTCTACAGGGGGTTGGCTACACCTTC. Amino acid sequence: CASSLSLQGVGYTF.

J is TRBJ1-1 and V is TRBV19; possible D gene TRBD1, 5 bases. This CDR3 region has 15 residues. The ends were cut back, 4 bases at V and 0 bases at J, with 12 bases in the middle. Per germline, CDR1 LNHDA and CDR2 SQIVND (reference sequence). Here the CDR3 DNA reads TGTGCCAGTAGTAAGGCAGGGAATATGAACACTGAAGCTTTCTTT. This gives the protein CASSKAGNMNTEAFF.

The CDR3 DNA reads as TGTGCCACCTCGGACAGGTTCTATGGCTACACCTTC. Encoded protein: CATSDRFYGYTF. The V and J genes are TRBV27 and TRBJ1-2; 7 bases line up with TRBD1. CDR3 length: 12 amino acids. Per germline, CDR1 MNHEY and CDR2 SMNVEV (reference sequence). V trimming: 10 bases; J trimming: 4 bases; junction bases outside the gene matches: 6.

The chain joins TRBV5-1 to TRBJ2-5; 7 nucleotides line up with TRBD2. The CDR3 contains 14 residues. Losses at the gene ends were 0 bases for V and 5 bases for J; bases not matched to a gene: 4. From germline, CDR1 is SGHRS and CDR2 YFSETQ. CDR3 amino acids: CASSLGLAWETQYF. The CDR3 coding sequence is TGCGCCAGCAGCTTGGGACTAGCTTGGGAGACCCAGTACTTC. The full variable domain, in which reference TRBV5-1 and TRBJ2-5 provide the parts outside the CDR3, is KAGVTQTPRYLIKTRGQQVTLSCSPISGHRSVSWYQQTPGQGLQFLFEYFSETQRNKGNFPGRFSGRQFSNSRSEMNVSTLELGDSALYLCASSLGLAWETQYFGPGTRLLVL.

V gene TRBV30 combines with J gene TRBJ1-4, with D possibly matching TRBD1 (6 bases). The CDR3 is made up of 15 amino acids. The V end lost 4 bases, the J end lost 2 bases, and 14 bases lay between the germline ends. CDR1 is GTSNPN and CDR2 is SVGIG in the germline V gene (reference sequence). The CDR3 nucleotides read TGTGCCTGGACCCAGGGGCTGTCTACTAATGAAAAACTGTTTTTT. Its protein is CAWTQGLSTNEKLFF.

This sequence joins TRBV19 and TRBJ1-1, with 9 bases lining up with TRBD1. J lost 0 bases, V lost 7 bases, and 12 bases had no gene match. Germline CDR1 is LNHDA and CDR2 is SQIVND (reference sequence). The CDR3 runs to 17 residues. In nucleotides, the CDR3 is TGTGCCAGTACCGAGGAGGGGGGACAGGGATTGAACACTGAAGCTTTCTTT. It codes for CASTEEGGQGLNTEAFF.

Concerning this clone: A junction end diverges from the germline sequence, so it may reflect a read error. The chain carries TRBV5-1 and TRBJ2-6; 9 positions agree with TRBD1. This CDR3 comprises 19 residues. Per germline, CDR1 SGHRS and CDR2 YFSETQ. The CDR3 nucleotides are TGCGCCAGCAGCTTGGAGGGGACAGGGCAGGGCTCTGGGGCCAACGGCCTGACTTTC. It specifies CASSLEGTGQGSGANGLTF.

The chain uses TRBV21-1 and TRBJ2-7; TRBD1 was called by the table and not checked on the DNA. TRBV21-1 is listed as a pseudogene. The CDR3 is 14 amino acids. DNA for the CDR3: TGTGCCAGCAGCCCGCGACAGGCCTCCTACGAGCAGTACTTC. It encodes CASSPRQASYEQYF.

The genes are TRBV30 and TRBJ2-1; D perhaps matches TRBD2 (6 bases). V lost 2 bases and J lost 8, with 13 bases in between. The CDR3 spans 13 residues. From germline, CDR1 is GTSNPN and CDR2 SVGIG (reference sequence). CDR3 in DNA: TGTGCCTGGAGTCTCCCCGGGGAGGATGAGCAGTTCTTC. It is translated as CAWSLPGEDEQFF.

As regards this clone: Other DNA sequences from this sample encode an identical CDR3 as well. The rearrangement joins TRBV19 to TRBJ2-7; weak D call: TRBD2 (5 bases). V dropped 3 bases and J dropped 2 bases, with 17 bases sitting between them. From germline, CDR1 is LNHDA and CDR2 SQIVND (reference sequence). This CDR3 region has 16 residues. This CDR3 reads CASSMGKEETAYEQYF. The CDR3 DNA is TGTGCCAGTAGTATGGGCAAGGAGGAGACGGCCTACGAGCAGTACTTC.

This clone has more than one count but fewer than ten. The chain has TRBV5-4 and TRBJ1-1; no definite D call. Germline V lookup: CDR1 SGHNT, CDR2 YYREEE (reference sequence). The ends were cut back, 2 bases at V and 3 bases at J, with 11 bases in the middle. The CDR3 consists of 14 residues. CDR3 loop: CASSFGNMYTEAFF. The CDR3 DNA reads TGTGCCAGCAGCTTTGGTAACATGTACACTGAAGCTTTCTTT. The entire variable domain, with the rest obtained from reference TRBV5-4 and TRBJ1-1, is as follows: ETGVTQSPTHLIKTRGQQVTLRCSSQSGHNTVSWYQQALGQGPQFIFQYYREEENGRGNFPPRFSGLQFPNYSSELNVNALELDDSALYLCASSFGNMYTEAFFGQGTRLTVV.

In regard to this clone: The sample contains more than one DNA sequence encoding this CDR3. The J gene is TRBJ2-3, the V gene TRBV4-3; TRBD1 matches at 7 bases. The ends lost 2 bases at V and 0 bases at J; junction bases unmatched: 2. Germline V CDR1 and CDR2: LGHNA, YSLEER. CDR3 size: 15 residues. This chain's CDR3 is CASSQTGASTDTQYF. The CDR3 DNA reads as TGCGCCAGCAGCCAAACAGGGGCGAGCACAGATACGCAGTATTTT.

The CDR3 DNA sequence: TGCGCCAGCAGCTTGGATGGACAGGGGCCCATCGGCTATGGCTACACCTTC. It is translated as CASSLDGQGPIGYGYTF. This rearrangement joins TRBV5-1 to TRBJ1-2; 9 bases align to TRBD1. The CDR3 spans 17 residues. CDR1 is SGHRS, CDR2 YFSETQ, per germline. V shed 0 bases, J shed 4 bases, and the junction held 10 bases outside the gene matches.

V is TRBV5-4 and J is TRBJ2-1, with 14 bases that match TRBD2. CDR1 SGHNT and CDR2 YYREEE come from the germline V gene (reference sequence). This CDR3 spans 20 amino acids. Trimming removed 0 bases from V and 4 bases from J; junction bases left unmatched: 12. The CDR3, as DNA: TGTGCCAGCAGCTTGGGTGGGGGGACTAGCGGGAGAGGGATATACAATGAGCAGTTCTTC. Its translation is CASSLGGGTSGRGIYNEQFF.

This clone was picked up a small number of times. The junction and the germline gene differ at one end; a read error may be behind it. The chain has TRBV7-9 and TRBJ2-7, with 8 bases aligning to TRBD1. The CDR3 loop spans 15 amino acids. The germline V gene has CDR1 SEHNR and CDR2 FQNEAQ (reference sequence). The CDR3 bases are TGTTCCAGCAGCCAAGCCGGGACAGGTAGTTACGAGCAGTACTTC. Protein sequence: CSSSQAGTGSYEQYF.

The chain combines TRBV5-1 with TRBJ2-2; 7 bases are a match to TRBD2. The CDR3 consists of 14 residues. Germline V gene data show CDR1 as SGHRS and CDR2 as YFSETQ. J lost 4 bases, V lost 2 bases, and 2 bases had no gene match. The CDR3 region has the DNA TGCGCCAGCAGCTTTACGGGGGGCACCGGGGAGCTGTTTTTT. Protein sequence: CASSFTGGTGELFF.

The chain links TRBV5-1 to TRBJ1-1; 9 nucleotides line up with TRBD1. CDR1 and CDR2 (germline): SGHRS, YFSETQ. Germline trimming cut 2 bases from V and 6 bases from J; bases unmatched to any gene: 5. The CDR3 is 14 residues long. The CDR3 sequence is CASSLADRGSEAFF. In nucleotides, the CDR3 is TGCGCCAGCAGCTTAGCCGACAGGGGGTCTGAAGCTTTCTTT.

Here the CDR3 DNA reads TGTGCCAGCAGCAATAACTATGGCTACACCTTC. It codes for CASSNNYGYTF. The rearrangement joins TRBV28 to TRBJ1-2; D unclear. This CDR3 has 11 amino acids. The V and J ends lost 6 bases and 1 base respectively, with 3 bases between them. Per germline, CDR1 MDHEN and CDR2 SYDVKM.

The rearrangement joins TRBV7-9 to TRBJ1-6; 7 bases fit TRBD1. This CDR3 is built from 14 residues. The V gene end was trimmed by 3 bases and the J gene end by 7 bases; junction bases not matched to a gene: 3. Per the germline V gene, CDR1 is SEHNR and CDR2 is FQNEAQ (reference sequence). The CDR3 coding sequence is TGTGCCAGCAGCTTCGGACAGGTGAATTCACCCCTCCACTTT. Translating gives CASSFGQVNSPLHF.

The table lists this clone with a few counts. V and J are TRBV11-3 and TRBJ2-2; no clear D gene. V dropped 4 bases and J dropped 4 bases, with 4 bases sitting between them. The length of the CDR3 is 12 residues. Germline-derived CDR1 and CDR2 are SGHNT and YENEEA. For the CDR3, the DNA is TGTGCCAGCAGCTCAATCACCGGGGAGCTGTTTTTT. Its protein is CASSSITGELFF.

The V and J genes are TRBV7-9 and TRBJ1-2; D gene uncertain. The germline gives CDR1 SEHNR, CDR2 FQNEAQ (reference sequence). Deletions cut 7 bases from V and 0 bases from J, with 15 bases between. This CDR3 has 15 amino acids. CDR3 region: CASNPRGGPNYGYTF. For the CDR3, the DNA is TGTGCCAGCAACCCCCGGGGAGGACCTAACTATGGCTACACCTTC. Combining the CDR3 with reference TRBV7-9 and TRBJ1-2 gives the whole variable domain DTGVSQNPRHKITKRGQNVTFRCDPISEHNRLYWYRQTLGQGPEFLTYFQNEAQLEKSRLLSDRFSAERPKGSFSTLEIQRTEQGDSAMYLCASNPRGGPNYGYTFGSGTRLTVV.

The J gene is TRBJ1-1, the V gene TRBV28; TRBD1 aligns across 7 bases. The CDR3 sequence is 16 residues long. V trimming: 5 bases; J trimming: 1 base; junction bases outside the gene matches: 10. The germline gives CDR1 MDHEN, CDR2 SYDVKM. CDR3 DNA sequence: TGTGCCAGCAGTGTCCGAAGGGGGCTCGAGAACACTGAAGCTTTCTTT. Its protein product is CASSVRRGLENTEAFF.

This clone was recorded only once. This chain connects TRBV2 to TRBJ1-5; D gene uncertain. This CDR3 has 11 amino acids. Germline CDR1 is SNHLY and CDR2 is FYNNEI. V lost 0 bases and J lost 15, with 9 bases in between. The CDR3 sequence: CASSEALVLHF. Here the CDR3 DNA reads TGTGCCAGCAGTGAAGCGCTAGTTCTGCATTTT.

This rearrangement joins TRBV21-1 to TRBJ2-7; the table names TRBD2, a call not compared with the DNA. TRBV21-1 is recorded as a pseudogene. The CDR3 sequence is 14 residues long. The CDR3 DNA sequence: TGTGCCAGCAGCAATCTAGCGGAGTTGTACGAGCAGTACTTC. Translated, it gives CASSNLAELYEQYF.

The CDR3 region is CASNDYTDTQYF. The DNA for the CDR3 is TGTGCCAGCAACGACTACACAGATACGCAGTATTTT. The chain is built from TRBV7-6 and TRBJ2-3; maybe TRBD2 (5 bases). Germline V gene sequence: CDR1 SGHVS, CDR2 FNYEAQ. The CDR3 extends over 12 amino acids. V was pared by 7 bases and J by 2 bases, with 7 bases between.

This clone has more than one count but fewer than ten. The V gene is TRBV25-1, the J gene TRBJ2-7; 7 bases line up with TRBD1. This CDR3 region has 14 residues. Trimming cost V 6 bases and J 4 bases; bases outside gene matches: 9. Per the germline V gene, CDR1 is MGHDK and CDR2 is SYGVNS. CDR3 DNA: TGTGCCAGCAGAAAGACAGGGAACCTATACGAGCAGTACTTC. Translation: CASRKTGNLYEQYF.